The 5 T cell receptor beta chains given below trace back to one sample, sequenced in a study of T-cell memory formation after mild COVID-19. TCRdb passed the 5' RACE reads through MiXCR, listing each CDR3 protein once. The data show around 250,000 distinct CDR3 sequences, roughly 14% seen once. Sequencing was carried out using PBMCs or a T cell subset sorted from them (not recorded which). Every receptor here comes from an adult woman who had mild COVID-19 (a few samples of this study predate the infection). Cell type and time point are not known.

The sample holds many counts of this clonotype. The chain uses TRBV3-1 and TRBJ2-5; TRBD1 matches 7 bases. The germline CDR1 and CDR2 sequences are LGHDT and YNNKEL (reference sequence). V shed 4 bases and J 5 bases; nucleotides not matched to a gene: 10. The CDR3 covers 15 residues. Written as DNA, the CDR3 is TGTGCCAGCAGCCCCAGGGGGTCTTACGGGGAGACCCAGTACTTC. It is translated as CASSPRGSYGETQYF.

This clonotype was picked up many times. This sequence joins TRBV27 and TRBJ2-2; TRBD2 matches 7 bases. The CDR3 contains 16 residues. CDR1 and CDR2 from the germline V gene are MNHEY and SMNVEV (reference sequence). Trimming took 1 base from V and 1 from J; bases not matched to a gene: 3. CDR3: CASSLWSGGNTGELFF. As DNA, the CDR3 is TGTGCCAGCAGTTTATGGTCGGGAGGGAACACCGGGGAGCTGTTTTTT.

The chain has TRBV20-1 and TRBJ2-1; 7 bases agree with TRBD1. Losses at the gene ends were 5 bases for V and 4 bases for J; bases not matched to a gene: 5. Germline CDR1 is DFQATT and CDR2 is SNEGSKA (reference sequence). The CDR3 totals 13 residues. CDR3 in amino acids: CSAPQDRYNEQFF. The CDR3, as DNA: TGCAGTGCTCCCCAGGACAGGTACAATGAGCAGTTCTTC.

This clonotype appeared a few times. This chain joins TRBV2 and TRBJ2-1, with TRBD2 as a possible D gene (5 bases). Germline values: CDR1 SNHLY, CDR2 FYNNEI. Trimming took off 7 bases at V and 9 bases at J, with 16 bases between the two ends. The CDR3 has 13 amino acids. CDR3 loop: CASKFGPRGEQFF. CDR3 DNA: TGTGCCAGCAAGTTTGGCCCTCGGGGTGAGCAGTTCTTC.

This clonotype appeared many times. The chain joins TRBV7-7 to TRBJ2-1; 10 bases map to TRBD1. V was clipped by 5 bases and J by 4 bases; unmatched bases: 5. CDR1 and CDR2 from the germline V gene are SSHAT and FNYEAQ (reference sequence). CDR3 length: 15 residues. CDR3 in amino acids: CASSATGGGYNEQFF. CDR3 DNA sequence: TGTGCCAGCAGCGCGACAGGGGGCGGATACAATGAGCAGTTCTTC.